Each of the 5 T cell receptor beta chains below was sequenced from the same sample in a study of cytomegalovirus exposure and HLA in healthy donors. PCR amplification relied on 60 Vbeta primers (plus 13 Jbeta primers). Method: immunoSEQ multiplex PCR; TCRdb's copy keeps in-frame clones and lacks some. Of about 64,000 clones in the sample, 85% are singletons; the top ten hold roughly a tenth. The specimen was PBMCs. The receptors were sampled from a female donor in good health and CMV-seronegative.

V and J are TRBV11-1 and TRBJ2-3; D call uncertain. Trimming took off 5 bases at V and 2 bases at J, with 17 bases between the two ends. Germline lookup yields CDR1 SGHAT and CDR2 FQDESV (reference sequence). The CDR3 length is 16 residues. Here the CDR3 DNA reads TGTGCCAGCAGCCCCCGCCGTGGGCTATTCACAGATACGCAGTATTTT. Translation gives CASSPRRGLFTDTQYF.

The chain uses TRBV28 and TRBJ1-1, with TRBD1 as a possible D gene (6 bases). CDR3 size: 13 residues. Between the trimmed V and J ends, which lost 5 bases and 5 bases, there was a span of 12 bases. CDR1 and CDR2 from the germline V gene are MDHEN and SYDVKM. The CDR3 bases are TGTGCCAGCAGTCGGTCCCAGGGGACTGAAGCTTTCTTT. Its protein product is CASSRSQGTEAFF. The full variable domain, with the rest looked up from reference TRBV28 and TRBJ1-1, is DVKVTQSSRYLVKRTGEKVFLECVQDMDHENMFWYRQDPGLGLRLIYFSYDVKMKEKGDIPEGYSVSREKKERFSLILESASTNQTSMYLCASSRSQGTEAFFGQGTRLTVV.

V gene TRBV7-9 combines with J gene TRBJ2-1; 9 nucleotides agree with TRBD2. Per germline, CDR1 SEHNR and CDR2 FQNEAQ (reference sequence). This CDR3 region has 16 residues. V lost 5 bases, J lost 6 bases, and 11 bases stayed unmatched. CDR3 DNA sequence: TGTGCCAGCAGCCTCGTCTCTAGCGGGGTCAGCAATGAGCAGTTCTTC. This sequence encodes CASSLVSSGVSNEQFF.

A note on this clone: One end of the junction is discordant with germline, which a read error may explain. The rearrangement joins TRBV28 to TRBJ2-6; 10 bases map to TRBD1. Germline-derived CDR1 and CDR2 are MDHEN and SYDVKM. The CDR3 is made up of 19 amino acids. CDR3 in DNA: TGTGCCAGCAGTTTTCCTCCGGGACAGGGGCCCGCTGGGGCCAACGGCCTGACTTTC. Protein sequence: CASSFPPGQGPAGANGLTF.

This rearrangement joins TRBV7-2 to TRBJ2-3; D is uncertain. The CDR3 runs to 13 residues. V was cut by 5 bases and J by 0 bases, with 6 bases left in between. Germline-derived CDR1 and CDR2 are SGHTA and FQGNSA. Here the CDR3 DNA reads TGTGCCAGCAGCGCCGAGAGCACAGATACGCAGTATTTT. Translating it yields CASSAESTDTQYF.